This T cell receptor beta chain came from a study of T cell responses to AZD1222 COVID-19 vaccine. General observations from the study: Repertoires were sampled only after the peak T cell response.

To note about this clone: The target antigen is unknown.

Sequencing was performed with immunoSEQ multiplex PCR; in TCRdb, only in-frame clones are kept and a portion is missing. Of roughly 160,000 clones in the sample, 80% to 90% were seen once. The sample in question was peripheral blood, obtained on day 0 of AZD1222 vaccination. The TCR sequence derives from an adult in good health.

The CDR3 is CASSFAYRGQSTDTQYF. The DNA of the CDR3 is TGTGCCAGCAGCTTTGCATACCGGGGGCAGAGCACAGATACGCAGTATTTT. V and J are TRBV7-9 and TRBJ2-3, with D possibly called TRBD1 or TRBD2 (6 bases each). CDR1 is SEHNR, CDR2 FQNEAQ, per germline (reference sequence). Trimming stripped 3 bases from V and 0 bases from J, with 16 bases between. The CDR3 sequence is 17 residues long.